This TCR beta chain was documented in a study of blood T cell repertoires in COVID-19. Overall study context: Whether acute or convalescent, the COVID-19 samples came from the United States, Italy and Spain. Nucleic acid was either cDNA or gDNA, and it came from T cells, B-cell-depleted T cells, or PBMCs.

Source study methods: Amplified reference gene primers provided the basis for estimating nucleated cell counts. Clones were sequenced by immunoSEQ multiplex PCR, and TCRdb holds only the in-frame ones, with some missing. V and J calls and clone size come straight from that table; D and trimming were deduced from the DNA. This table holds about 77,000 clones, 80% found once. The CDR3 is made up of 12 amino acids. With 6 bases removed from V and 1 base from J, the gap between germline ends came to 9 bases. Germline lookup yields CDR1 SQVTM and CDR2 ANQGSEA. The rearrangement links TRBV29-1 to TRBJ2-5; weak D call: TRBD1 (6 bases). This TCR derives from a woman in her seventies with acute or convalescent COVID-19. Sequencing used peripheral blood. CDR3 sequence reads: CSVPQGQETQYF. As DNA, the CDR3 is TGCAGCGTCCCACAGGGCCAAGAGACCCAGTACTTC.